This T cell receptor beta chain is drawn from a study of graft-versus-host responses after intestinal transplantation. Graft material was processed, releasing intraepithelial and lamina propria lymphocytes. The study's findings and limits: Some GvH clones appeared in ileal mucosa or blood before recipient bone marrow.

This clone has only a few counts. What it binds is not known. Profiled with immunoSEQ multiplex PCR; TCRdb holds only in-frame clones, not every one. The sample has approximately 20,000 clones, around 72% seen once. The sample here was ileum tissue, taken approximately 20 days after intestinal transplant. This clonotype was obtained from a human patient who received an intestinal transplant, so some T cells may come from the graft donor.

The CDR3 nucleotides are TGTGCCAGCACCGGACTAGCGGGGGGCGGAGATACGCAGTATTTT. Encoded protein: CASTGLAGGGDTQYF. This rearrangement joins TRBV6-1 to TRBJ2-3; 14 bases fit TRBD2. Germline V CDR1 and CDR2: MNHNS, SASEGT. V trimming: 7 bases; J trimming: 5 bases; junction bases outside the gene matches: 5. The CDR3 is 15 residues long.